This T cell receptor (beta chain) was retrieved from a study of blood T cell repertoires in COVID-19. Overall study: Samples of COVID-19 (acute and convalescent) were obtained from the United States, Italy and Spain. PBMCs, B-cell-depleted T cells, or T cells provided the cDNA or gDNA that made up the material.

Clones were sequenced by immunoSEQ multiplex PCR, and TCRdb holds only the in-frame ones, with some missing. The sample records under 300,000 clones, 70% to 90% being singletons. V was cut by 4 bases and J by 4 bases, with 15 bases left in between. The CDR3 consists of 14 residues. Germline V lookup: CDR1 SGHRS, CDR2 YFSETQ. As concerns this clone: The same CDR3 also results from other DNA sequences found in this sample.

The receptor was isolated from a man in his thirties or forties who had recovered from COVID-19. Sequencing input: peripheral blood. This sequence joins TRBV5-1 and TRBJ2-7, with a tentative D call TRBD1 (6 bases). The CDR3 DNA reads as TGCGCCAGCAGCCTCCGGCAGGGGCGGTACGAGCAGTACTTC. It yields the protein CASSLRQGRYEQYF.